The clone carrying this T cell receptor beta chain has only a few counts. Its antigen is not identified. The length of the CDR3 is 14 residues. Germline V CDR1 and CDR2: SGDLS, YYNGEE. V lost 4 bases and J lost 7; bases outside the gene matches: 7. This record belongs to a study of neoadjuvant anti-PD-1 for oral cavity cancer. Study context: Patients without progression received a fourth nivolumab dose around day 43, then surgical resection on days 50-56. Notes on the study in general: Higher pretreatment Treg/Th17 ratios tracked higher pretreatment blood clonality.

Most tumor samples had 4 to 6 ug input DNA in two replicates. Using immunoSEQ multiplex PCR, the repertoire was profiled, and TCRdb retains in-frame clones only, with some absent. Of 7,000 to 9,000 clones listed, about 55% are singletons. These newly diagnosed stage II-IVA oral cavity squamous cell carcinoma patients had no prior systemic or radiation treatment. The clonotype was recovered from a person aged 35-79 years with oral cavity squamous cell carcinoma. The sequencing used tumor tissue, collected before nivolumab (anti-PD-1) treatment. J is TRBJ2-5 and V is TRBV9; TRBD1 matches at 10 bases. The CDR3 DNA reads as TGTGCCAGCAGCCCGGGACAGGGGCAGGGGACCCAGTACTTC. It translates to CASSPGQGQGTQYF.